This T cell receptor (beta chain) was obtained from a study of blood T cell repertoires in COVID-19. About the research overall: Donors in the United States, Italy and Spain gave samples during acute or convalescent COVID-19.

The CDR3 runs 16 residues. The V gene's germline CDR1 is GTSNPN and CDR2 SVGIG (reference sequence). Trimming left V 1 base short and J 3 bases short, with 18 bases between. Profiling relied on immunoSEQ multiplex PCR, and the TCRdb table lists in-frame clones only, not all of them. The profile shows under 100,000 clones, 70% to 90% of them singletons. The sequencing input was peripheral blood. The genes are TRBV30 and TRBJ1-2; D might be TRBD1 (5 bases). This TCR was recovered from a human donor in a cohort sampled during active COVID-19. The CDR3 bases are TGTGCCTGGAGTGGCGGGGGACGGGCCAATTACTATGGCTACACCTTC. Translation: CAWSGGGRANYYGYTF.